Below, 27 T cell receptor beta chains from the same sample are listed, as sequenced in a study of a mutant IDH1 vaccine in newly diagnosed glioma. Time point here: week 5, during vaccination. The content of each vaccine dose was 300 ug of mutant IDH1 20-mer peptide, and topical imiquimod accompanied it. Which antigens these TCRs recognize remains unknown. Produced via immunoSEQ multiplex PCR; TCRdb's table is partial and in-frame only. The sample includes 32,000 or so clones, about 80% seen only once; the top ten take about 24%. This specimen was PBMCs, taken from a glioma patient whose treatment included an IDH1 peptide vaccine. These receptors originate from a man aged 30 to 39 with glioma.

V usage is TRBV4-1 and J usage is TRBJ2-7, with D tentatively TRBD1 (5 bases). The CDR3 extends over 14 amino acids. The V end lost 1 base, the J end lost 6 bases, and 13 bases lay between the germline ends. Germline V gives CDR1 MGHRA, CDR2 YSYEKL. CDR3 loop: CASSQVRGMGEQYF. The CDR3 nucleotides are TGCGCCAGCAGCCAAGTTAGGGGAATGGGCGAGCAGTACTTC.

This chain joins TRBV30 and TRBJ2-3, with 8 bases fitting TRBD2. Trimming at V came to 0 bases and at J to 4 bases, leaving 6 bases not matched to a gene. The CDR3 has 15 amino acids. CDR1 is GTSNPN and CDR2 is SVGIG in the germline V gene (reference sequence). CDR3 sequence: CAWSVPGGAPDTQYF. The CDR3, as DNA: TGTGCCTGGAGTGTACCGGGGGGGGCCCCAGATACGCAGTATTTT.

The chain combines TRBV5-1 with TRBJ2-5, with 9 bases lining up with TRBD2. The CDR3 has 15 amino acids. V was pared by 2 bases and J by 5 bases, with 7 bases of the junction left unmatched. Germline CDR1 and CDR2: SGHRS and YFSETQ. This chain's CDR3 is CASSFSGGLGETQYF. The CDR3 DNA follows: TGCGCCAGCAGCTTCAGCGGGGGGCTGGGGGAGACCCAGTACTTC.

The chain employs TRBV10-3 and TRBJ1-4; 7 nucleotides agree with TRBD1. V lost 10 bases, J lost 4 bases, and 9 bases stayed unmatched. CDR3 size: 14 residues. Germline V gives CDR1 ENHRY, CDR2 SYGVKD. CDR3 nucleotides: TGTGCCACCCGGGGTAGACAGGGTAATGAAAAACTGTTTTTT. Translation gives CATRGRQGNEKLFF.

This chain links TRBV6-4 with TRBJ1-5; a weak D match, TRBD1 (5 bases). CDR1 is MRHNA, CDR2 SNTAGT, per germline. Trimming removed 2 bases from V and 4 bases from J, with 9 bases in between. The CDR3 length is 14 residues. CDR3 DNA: TGTGCCAGCAGTGACGAGGAGGGGAATCAGCCCCAGCATTTT. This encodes CASSDEEGNQPQHF.

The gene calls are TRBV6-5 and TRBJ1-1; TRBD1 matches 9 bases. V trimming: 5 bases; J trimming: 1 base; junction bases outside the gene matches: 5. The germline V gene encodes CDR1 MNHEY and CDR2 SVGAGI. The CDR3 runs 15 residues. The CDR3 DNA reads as TGTGCCAGCAGTCCGGGACAGGGTGAGAACACTGAAGCTTTCTTT. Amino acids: CASSPGQGENTEAFF.

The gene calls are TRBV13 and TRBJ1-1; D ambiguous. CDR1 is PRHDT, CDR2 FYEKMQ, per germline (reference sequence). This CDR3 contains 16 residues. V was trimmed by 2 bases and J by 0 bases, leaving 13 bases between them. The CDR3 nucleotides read TGTGCCAGCAGCTTATACGTAGGTTCTTTGAACACTGAAGCTTTCTTT. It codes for CASSLYVGSLNTEAFF. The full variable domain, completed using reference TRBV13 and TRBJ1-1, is AAGVIQSPRHLIKEKRETATLKCYPIPRHDTVYWYQQGPGQDPQFLISFYEKMQSDKGSIPDRFSAQQFSDYHSELNMSSLELGDSALYFCASSLYVGSLNTEAFFGQGTRLTVV.

DNA of the CDR3: TGTGCCAGCAGCCCGGGGGGGGCGAGCAATCAGCCCCAGCATTTT. Its translation: CASSPGGASNQPQHF. The V and J genes are TRBV7-2 and TRBJ1-5; possibly TRBD1 for D (6 bases). CDR3 length equals 15 residues. Trimming left V 5 bases short and J 1 base short, with 12 bases between. In germline, CDR1 is SGHTA, CDR2 FQGNSA. Drawing the rest from reference TRBV7-2 and TRBJ1-5, the complete variable domain is GAGVSQSPSNKVTEKGKDVELRCDPISGHTALYWYRQSLGQGLEFLIYFQGNSAPDKSGLPSDRFSAERTGGSVSTLTIQRTQQEDSAVYLCASSPGGASNQPQHFGDGTRLSIL.

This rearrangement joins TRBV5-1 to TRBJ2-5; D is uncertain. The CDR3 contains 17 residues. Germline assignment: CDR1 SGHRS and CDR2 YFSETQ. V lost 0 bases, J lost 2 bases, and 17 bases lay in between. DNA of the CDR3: TGCGCCAGCAGCTTGGCCATGACCGGGTCAGAACAAGAGACCCAGTACTTC. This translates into CASSLAMTGSEQETQYF.

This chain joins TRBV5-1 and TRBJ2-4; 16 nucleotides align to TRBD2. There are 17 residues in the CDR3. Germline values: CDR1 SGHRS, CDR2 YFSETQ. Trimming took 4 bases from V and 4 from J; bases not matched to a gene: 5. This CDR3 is CASSPGLAGGLKNIQYF. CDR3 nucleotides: TGCGCCAGCAGCCCGGGACTAGCGGGGGGGTTGAAAAACATTCAGTACTTC.

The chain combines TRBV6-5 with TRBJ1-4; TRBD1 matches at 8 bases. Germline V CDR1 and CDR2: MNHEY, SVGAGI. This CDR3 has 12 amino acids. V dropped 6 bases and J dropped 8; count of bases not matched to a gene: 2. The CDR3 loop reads CASRDREEKLFF. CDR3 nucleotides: TGTGCCAGCAGGGACAGGGAGGAAAAACTGTTTTTT.

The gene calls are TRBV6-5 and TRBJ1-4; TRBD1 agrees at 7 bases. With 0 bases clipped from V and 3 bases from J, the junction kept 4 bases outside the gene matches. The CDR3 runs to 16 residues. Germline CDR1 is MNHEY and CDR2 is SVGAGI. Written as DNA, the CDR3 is TGTGCCAGCAGTTACTCCACAGGGGCTCCTAATGAAAAACTGTTTTTT. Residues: CASSYSTGAPNEKLFF.

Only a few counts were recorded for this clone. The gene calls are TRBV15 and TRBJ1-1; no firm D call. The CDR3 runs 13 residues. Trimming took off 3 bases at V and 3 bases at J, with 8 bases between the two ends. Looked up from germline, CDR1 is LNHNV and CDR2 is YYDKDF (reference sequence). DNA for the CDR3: TGTGCCACCAGCAGTATGAGGCACACTGAAGCTTTCTTT. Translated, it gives CATSSMRHTEAFF.

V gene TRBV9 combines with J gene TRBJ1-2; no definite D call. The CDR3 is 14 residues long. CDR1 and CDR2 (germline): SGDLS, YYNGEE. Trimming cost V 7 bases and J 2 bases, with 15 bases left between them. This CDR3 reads CASSPRGLNYGYTF. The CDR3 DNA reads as TGTGCCAGCTCCCCAAGAGGGCTGAACTATGGCTACACCTTC.

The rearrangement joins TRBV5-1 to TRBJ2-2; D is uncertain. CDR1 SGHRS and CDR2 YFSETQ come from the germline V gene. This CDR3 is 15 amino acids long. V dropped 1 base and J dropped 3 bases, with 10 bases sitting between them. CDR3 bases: TGCGCCAGCAGCTTGTGGGGAAGGGACACCGGGGAGCTGTTTTTT. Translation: CASSLWGRDTGELFF.

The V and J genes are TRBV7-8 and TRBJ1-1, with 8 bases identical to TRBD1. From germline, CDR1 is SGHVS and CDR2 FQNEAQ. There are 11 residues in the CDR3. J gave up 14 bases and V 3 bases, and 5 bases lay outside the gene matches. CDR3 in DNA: TGTGCCAGCAGCTTGACAGGGGAACTCTTCTTT. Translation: CASSLTGELFF. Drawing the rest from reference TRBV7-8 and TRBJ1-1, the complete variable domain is GAGVSQSPRYKVAKRGQDVALRCDPISGHVSLFWYQQALGQGPEFLTYFQNEAQLDKSGLPSDRFFAERPEGSVSTLKIQRTQQEDSAVYLCASSLTGELFFGQGTRLTVV.

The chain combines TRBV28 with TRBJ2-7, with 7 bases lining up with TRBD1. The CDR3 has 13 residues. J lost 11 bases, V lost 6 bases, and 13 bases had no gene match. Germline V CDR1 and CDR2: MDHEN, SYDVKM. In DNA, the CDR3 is TGTGCCAGCAGCCCACCCGCGACAGGGATGAAGTACTTC. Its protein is CASSPPATGMKYF.

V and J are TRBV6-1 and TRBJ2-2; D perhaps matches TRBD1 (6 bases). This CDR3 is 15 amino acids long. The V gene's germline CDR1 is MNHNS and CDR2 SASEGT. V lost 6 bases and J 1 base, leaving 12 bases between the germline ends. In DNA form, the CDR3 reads TGTGCCAGCAGGGGGGTGACAGGGAACACCGGGGAGCTGTTTTTT. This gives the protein CASRGVTGNTGELFF.

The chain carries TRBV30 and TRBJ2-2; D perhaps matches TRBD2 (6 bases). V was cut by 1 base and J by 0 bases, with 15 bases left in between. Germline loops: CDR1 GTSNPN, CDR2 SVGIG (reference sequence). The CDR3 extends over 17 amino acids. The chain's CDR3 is CAWSDFLGTANTGELFF. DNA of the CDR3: TGTGCCTGGAGTGACTTCCTCGGGACTGCGAACACCGGGGAGCTGTTTTTT.

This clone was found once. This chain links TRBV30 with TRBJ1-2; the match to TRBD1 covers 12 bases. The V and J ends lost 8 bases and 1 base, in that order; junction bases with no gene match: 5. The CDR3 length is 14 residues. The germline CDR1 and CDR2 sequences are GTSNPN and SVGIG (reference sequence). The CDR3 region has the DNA TGTGCCAGACGGGACAGGGGGCTTAACTATGGCTACACCTTC. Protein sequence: CARRDRGLNYGYTF.

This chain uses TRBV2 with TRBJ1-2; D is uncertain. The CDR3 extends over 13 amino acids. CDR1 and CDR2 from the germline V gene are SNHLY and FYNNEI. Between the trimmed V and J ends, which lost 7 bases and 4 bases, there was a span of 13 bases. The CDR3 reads CASNKELRYGYTF. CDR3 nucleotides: TGTGCCAGCAATAAAGAGTTGCGCTATGGCTACACCTTC.

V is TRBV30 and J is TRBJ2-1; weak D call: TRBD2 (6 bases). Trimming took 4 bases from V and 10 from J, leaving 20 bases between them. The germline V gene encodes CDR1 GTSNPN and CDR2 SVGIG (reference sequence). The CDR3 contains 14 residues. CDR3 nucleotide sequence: TGTGCCTGGACCTGGGACTCGGCGAGGAGAGAGCAGTTCTTC. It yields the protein CAWTWDSARREQFF.

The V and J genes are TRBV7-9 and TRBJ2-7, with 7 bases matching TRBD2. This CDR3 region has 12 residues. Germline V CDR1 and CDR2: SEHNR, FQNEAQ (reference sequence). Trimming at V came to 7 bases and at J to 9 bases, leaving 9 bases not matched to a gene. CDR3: CASTGEGRGQYF. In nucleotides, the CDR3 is TGTGCCAGCACGGGGGAGGGGCGAGGGCAGTACTTC.

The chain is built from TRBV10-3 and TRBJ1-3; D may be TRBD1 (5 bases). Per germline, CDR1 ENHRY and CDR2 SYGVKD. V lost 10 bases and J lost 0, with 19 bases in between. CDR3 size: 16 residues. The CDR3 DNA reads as TGTGCCACCCTCGAGGGTGGGGGGGACTCTGGAAACACCATATATTTT. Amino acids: CATLEGGGDSGNTIYF.

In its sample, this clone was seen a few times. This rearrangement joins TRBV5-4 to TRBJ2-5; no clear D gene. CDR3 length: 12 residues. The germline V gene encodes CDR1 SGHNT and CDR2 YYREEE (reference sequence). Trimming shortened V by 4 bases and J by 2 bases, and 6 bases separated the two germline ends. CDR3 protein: CASSIDQETQYF. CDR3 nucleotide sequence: TGTGCCAGCAGCATAGATCAAGAGACCCAGTACTTC.

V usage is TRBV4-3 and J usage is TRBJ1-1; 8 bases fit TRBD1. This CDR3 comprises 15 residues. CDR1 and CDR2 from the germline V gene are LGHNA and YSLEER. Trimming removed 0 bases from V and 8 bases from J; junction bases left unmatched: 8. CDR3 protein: CASSQDFPNRGEAFF. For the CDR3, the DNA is TGCGCCAGCAGCCAAGACTTCCCGAACAGGGGGGAAGCTTTCTTT.

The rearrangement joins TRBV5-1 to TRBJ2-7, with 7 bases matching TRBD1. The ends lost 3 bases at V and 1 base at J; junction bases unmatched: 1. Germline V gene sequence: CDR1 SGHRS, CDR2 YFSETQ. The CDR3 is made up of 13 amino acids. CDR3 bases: TGCGCCAGCAGCTGGGACAGTTCCTACGAGCAGTACTTC. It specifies CASSWDSSYEQYF.